Presented here are 27 T cell receptor beta chains from one specimen sequenced in a study of cytomegalovirus exposure and HLA in healthy donors. Vbeta (60) and Jbeta (13) primers were used in the PCR. Data came from immunoSEQ multiplex PCR; TCRdb stores just in-frame clones and leaves some out. The repertoire consists of some 41,000 clones, with approximately 63% occurring once and the leading ten covering around 4%. The source material was PBMCs. The receptors shown here come from a man aged 40-50 years in good health and CMV-seronegative.

This clone came up a few times. This sequence joins TRBV5-1 and TRBJ1-1, with 7 bases lining up with TRBD1. The CDR3 sequence is 13 residues long. Germline-derived CDR1 and CDR2 are SGHRS and YFSETQ. J lost 5 bases, V lost 5 bases, and 6 bases had no gene match. This chain's CDR3 is CASRPGQMTEAFF. The CDR3 bases are TGCGCCAGCAGGCCGGGACAGATGACTGAAGCTTTCTTT.

This chain uses TRBV6-1 with TRBJ1-5; D remains unclear. Per the germline V gene, CDR1 is MNHNS and CDR2 is SASEGT. Trimming pared 6 bases from V and 1 base from J, leaving 10 bases between. The CDR3 covers 14 residues. CDR3 in DNA: TGTGCCAGCAGCCCCGCCGAGAGCAATCAGCCCCAGCATTTT. Translated, it gives CASSPAESNQPQHF.

This clone has just a few counts. This chain connects TRBV2 to TRBJ1-2; TRBD1 matches 7 bases. The V and J ends lost 6 bases and 2 bases, in that order; junction bases with no gene match: 3. This CDR3 spans 13 amino acids. Germline CDR1 and CDR2: SNHLY and FYNNEI. The CDR3 region is CASSPGQNYGYTF. The CDR3 DNA reads as TGTGCCAGCAGCCCGGGACAGAACTATGGCTACACCTTC.

The chain combines TRBV27 with TRBJ1-5, with D unclear. V was shortened by 8 bases and J by 4 bases, with 12 bases between the two germline ends. This CDR3 comprises 13 residues. From germline, CDR1 is MNHEY and CDR2 SMNVEV (reference sequence). The CDR3 DNA sequence: TGTGCCAGCGCCGCGGGGAGGAATCAGCCCCAGCATTTT. Translating it yields CASAAGRNQPQHF.

The chain uses TRBV5-4 and TRBJ2-7, with D possibly TRBD2 on 5 matching bases. Germline lookup yields CDR1 SGHNT and CDR2 YYREEE (reference sequence). With 3 bases removed from V and 7 bases from J, the gap between germline ends came to 11 bases. This CDR3 is built from 12 residues. This chain's CDR3 is CASSWEFQEQYF. As DNA, the CDR3 is TGTGCCAGCAGCTGGGAGTTCCAGGAGCAGTACTTC.

This clone was seen a single time. V is TRBV7-9 and J is TRBJ1-6; D perhaps matches TRBD1 (6 bases). V lost 5 bases to trimming and J lost 7 bases, with 18 bases between them. CDR3 length: 16 amino acids. Germline V gene data show CDR1 as SEHNR and CDR2 as FQNEAQ (reference sequence). CDR3 sequence (DNA): TGTGCCAGCAGCCCTGCCCGACAGGTTCCCAATTCACCCCTCCACTTT. Translation gives CASSPARQVPNSPLHF.

This chain connects TRBV4-2 to TRBJ1-6; TRBD1 matches at 8 bases. This CDR3 is built from 15 residues. Germline CDR1 LGHNA, CDR2 YNFKEQ. The J segment lost 9 bases and the V segment lost 0 bases, leaving 4 bases of the junction unmatched. The CDR3 coding sequence is TGTGCCAGCAGCCAAGATCCAGGGGGCTCTTCACCCCTCCACTTT. Its translation is CASSQDPGGSSPLHF.

The V and J genes are TRBV11-2 and TRBJ2-7; tentative D call: TRBD2 (5 bases). CDR3 length equals 14 residues. The V end was cut by 5 bases, the J end by 3 bases, with 14 bases between. In germline, CDR1 is SGHAT, CDR2 FQNNGV. In DNA, the CDR3 is TGTGCCAGCAGCCACTGGACTGAAGGCTACGAGCAGTACTTC. Its protein is CASSHWTEGYEQYF.

The chain couples TRBV9 to TRBJ2-5; TRBD1 aligns across 11 bases. The V gene's germline CDR1 is SGDLS and CDR2 YYNGEE. Germline trimming cut 0 bases from V and 3 bases from J; bases unmatched to any gene: 1. The CDR3 extends over 15 amino acids. CDR3 nucleotide sequence: TGTGCCAGCAGCGTAGGGACAGGGGGCAAAGAGACCCAGTACTTC. Encoded protein: CASSVGTGGKETQYF.

This sequence joins TRBV6-1 and TRBJ1-2, with D possibly matching TRBD1 (6 bases). Germline CDR1 and CDR2: MNHNS and SASEGT. The V end was cut by 6 bases, the J end by 4 bases, with 15 bases between. This CDR3 spans 14 amino acids. The DNA of the CDR3 is TGTGCCAGCAGCGAGAGGGGGATGGTCTATGGCTACACCTTC. Protein sequence: CASSERGMVYGYTF.

This rearrangement joins TRBV6-5 to TRBJ2-5; D perhaps matches TRBD2 (6 bases). The CDR3 length is 15 residues. Germline CDR1 MNHEY, CDR2 SVGAGI. Trimming left V 2 bases short and J 4 bases short, with 14 bases between. The CDR3 spells CASSYGSGTGETQYF. CDR3 nucleotides: TGTGCCAGCAGTTACGGTTCCGGGACTGGAGAGACCCAGTACTTC.

The V gene is TRBV19, the J gene TRBJ2-5; a weak D match, TRBD2 (5 bases). Germline V CDR1 and CDR2: LNHDA, SQIVND (reference sequence). V was shortened by 3 bases and J by 5 bases, with 10 bases between the two germline ends. The CDR3 length is 13 residues. For the CDR3, the DNA is TGTGCCAGTAGTATTACCAGAGGGGAGACCCAGTACTTC. It encodes CASSITRGETQYF.

This chain connects TRBV6-4 to TRBJ2-3; possible D gene TRBD1, 5 bases. The V end was cut by 3 bases, the J end by 5 bases, with 12 bases between. The CDR3 spans 14 residues. Per the germline V gene, CDR1 is MRHNA and CDR2 is SNTAGT. Written as DNA, the CDR3 is TGTGCCAGCAGTGAGTCGCCAGGGCAAGATACGCAGTATTTT. Residues: CASSESPGQDTQYF.

This clone was counted once. V gene TRBV29-1 combines with J gene TRBJ2-7, with D perhaps matching TRBD1 (5 bases). Per germline, CDR1 SQVTM and CDR2 ANQGSEA. V was trimmed by 3 bases and J by 6 bases, leaving 12 bases between them. This CDR3 region has 12 residues. The CDR3 region has the DNA TGCAGCGTTGATACAGGTCCTGGCGAGCAGTACTTC. Translated, it gives CSVDTGPGEQYF.

This clone was recorded a few times. The chain employs TRBV28 and TRBJ2-4, with D possibly TRBD1 on 5 matching bases. Germline V lookup: CDR1 MDHEN, CDR2 SYDVKM. CDR3 length: 17 residues. With 4 bases removed from V and 0 bases from J, the gap between germline ends came to 16 bases. The CDR3 loop reads CASSSPIDRAAKNIQYF. CDR3 coding DNA: TGTGCCAGCAGTTCGCCCATAGACAGAGCAGCCAAAAACATTCAGTACTTC.

The chain links TRBV30 to TRBJ1-6; 11 bases line up with TRBD1. Unmatched junction bases numbered 4, after V lost 3 bases and J lost 9 bases. The CDR3 is 14 residues long. CDR1 and CDR2 (germline): GTSNPN, SVGIG (reference sequence). The CDR3 DNA is TGTGCCTGGAGGGGACAGGGGGTAGGTTCACCCCTCCACTTT. Translating gives CAWRGQGVGSPLHF.

This rearrangement joins TRBV6-5 to TRBJ2-7; tentatively, D is TRBD1 (6 bases). V was clipped by 6 bases and J by 4 bases, with 10 bases between them. Germline CDR1 is MNHEY and CDR2 is SVGAGI. The length of the CDR3 is 12 residues. The DNA of the CDR3 is TGTGCCAGCAGCTCCAGGGGTTACGAGCAGTACTTC. This gives the protein CASSSRGYEQYF.

This rearrangement joins TRBV30 to TRBJ1-4; possibly TRBD1 for D (5 bases). The V gene's germline CDR1 is GTSNPN and CDR2 SVGIG (reference sequence). V was trimmed by 8 bases and J by 10 bases, leaving 23 bases between them. This CDR3 comprises 14 residues. The CDR3 DNA reads as TGTGCCCCCCGTGGGGACTCCAAGAGGGGAAAACTGTTTTTT. The encoded protein is CAPRGDSKRGKLFF.

This chain uses TRBV29-1 with TRBJ2-5, with a possible D match to TRBD2 (6 bases). This CDR3 comprises 12 residues. CDR1 and CDR2 (germline): SQVTM, ANQGSEA. The germline V and J ends were trimmed by 8 bases and 4 bases, with 14 bases remaining between them. CDR3 in amino acids: CSTQRLGETQYF. DNA of the CDR3: TGCAGCACCCAAAGACTAGGAGAGACCCAGTACTTC.

V and J are TRBV10-3 and TRBJ2-2; D call uncertain. The CDR3 has 16 amino acids. CDR1 and CDR2 (germline): ENHRY, SYGVKD. Trimming removed 6 bases at V and 3 bases at J, with 17 bases between. This chain's CDR3 is CAISLTSVQDTGELFF. The DNA of the CDR3 is TGTGCCATCAGCCTGACATCGGTACAAGACACCGGGGAGCTGTTTTTT.

This sequence joins TRBV27 and TRBJ2-7, with D possibly TRBD1 on 5 matching bases. Germline V lookup: CDR1 MNHEY, CDR2 SMNVEV (reference sequence). With 5 bases removed from V and 5 bases from J, the gap between germline ends came to 7 bases. This CDR3 region has 11 residues. CDR3 region: CASSGRDEQYF. The CDR3 nucleotides are TGTGCCAGCAGTGGCAGGGACGAGCAGTACTTC.

V is TRBV28 and J is TRBJ2-3, with TRBD1 matching over 9 bases. V was pared by 4 bases and J by 6 bases, with 23 bases of the junction left unmatched. The CDR3 extends over 20 amino acids. Germline CDR1 reads MDHEN; CDR2 reads SYDVKM. CDR3 nucleotides: TGTGCCAGCAGTTCCTCAACCCAGGACAGGGGCTGGTTCCCGGTGGATACGCAGTATTTT. This sequence encodes CASSSSTQDRGWFPVDTQYF.

J is TRBJ2-2 and V is TRBV5-6, with TRBD1 matching 8 bases. The CDR3 sequence is 15 residues long. J was trimmed by 8 bases and V by 4 bases; bases with no gene match: 10. Germline CDR1 and CDR2: SGHDT and YYEEEE. The CDR3 loop is CASSVEDRGWGELFF. The DNA for the CDR3 is TGTGCCAGCAGCGTAGAAGACAGGGGTTGGGGGGAGCTGTTTTTT.

This clone was counted between two and nine times. The rearrangement links TRBV6-5 to TRBJ2-3; TRBD2 is a possible D gene (6 bases). CDR3 length: 14 residues. Trimming left V 6 bases short and J 4 bases short, with 14 bases between. In germline, CDR1 is MNHEY, CDR2 SVGAGI. The CDR3 here is CASRVSGWADTQYF. In nucleotides, the CDR3 is TGTGCCAGCAGGGTCAGCGGGTGGGCAGATACGCAGTATTTT.

The rearrangement uses TRBV6-5 and TRBJ2-5; D perhaps matches TRBD1 (7 bases). The DNA end lines up better with TRBJ2-7; the J call may be wrong. Germline CDR1 is MNHEY and CDR2 is SVGAGI. The CDR3 totals 15 residues. The CDR3 protein is CASTRKGGTAYEQYF. In nucleotides, the CDR3 is TGTGCCAGCACCCGAAAAGGCGGGACAGCCTACGAGCAGTACTTC.

The chain uses TRBV30 and TRBJ2-1; unclear D gene. Germline V gene sequence: CDR1 GTSNPN, CDR2 SVGIG (reference sequence). The V end was cut by 0 bases, the J end by 0 bases, with 9 bases between. The CDR3 is 15 residues long. The CDR3, as DNA: TGTGCCTGGAGTGTATCTCTGAGCTCCTACAATGAGCAGTTCTTC. Protein product: CAWSVSLSSYNEQFF.

This clone was seen just once. CDR3 DNA: TGTGCCAGTAGATACAGACAACTAGGGGGCTATGGCTACACCTTC. This codes for CASRYRQLGGYGYTF. V usage is TRBV19 and J usage is TRBJ1-2, with D possibly matching TRBD1 (6 bases). Germline values: CDR1 LNHDA, CDR2 SQIVND (reference sequence). Trimming took off 6 bases at V and 4 bases at J, with 18 bases between the two ends. CDR3 size: 15 residues.